This T cell receptor (beta chain) stems from a study of Ad26.COV2.S vaccination and SARS-CoV-2 variants (dated by TCRdb to the early 2020s). The study in broad terms: Vaccine-arm donors were drawn from COV1001, a multicentre, randomized, double-blind, placebo-controlled phase I-IIa trial of Ad26.COV2.S in healthy adults. The TCR-sequenced set comprised around 30 samples: around 20 Ad26.COV2.S vaccine recipients, 5 placebo recipients and 8 SARS-CoV-2 convalescent individuals. Trial participants were randomized into five groups of five, in which low-dose or high-dose Ad26.COV2.S was given once or twice, or placebo was given on both occasions. Investigators remained blinded to trial group allocation during experiments and outcome assessment. Sequencing of the TCRbeta repertoire served to evaluate the specificity and breadth of SARS-CoV-2-reactive T cell receptors following Ad26.COV2.S vaccination. Dosing of Ad26.COV2.S was intramuscular, at either 5x10^10 or 1x10^11 viral particles, delivered as one shot or as two shots spaced 56 days apart. Results and caveats for the whole study, not just this receptor: Spike-specific TCR breadth was higher in Ad26.COV2.S recipients than in placebo recipients (P = 0.0014). After vaccination, spike-specific CD8+ and CD4+ T cell responses were reported to show substantial breadth. It was noted by the authors that total T cell responses may have been underestimated by the TCR breadth and depth analyses. Vaccine and placebo recipients had comparable non-spike TCR breadth, which fits with the vaccine containing only spike. The study lacked the statistical power to compare responses across vaccine doses or regimens.

From a lookup of the germline V gene, CDR1 and CDR2 are LGHNA and YSLEER. Germline trimming amounts to 1 base on V and 3 bases on J, with 8 as the count of junction bases outside the gene matches. The CDR3 runs 17 amino acids, cysteine and phenylalanine included. Only the CDR3 part of the read is kept: 51 bases, read in frame from the first base. A word on this clone: What this receptor recognizes is not known. No base qualities exist here, and no much larger clone lies one base off it.

The treatment or condition label corresponds to: some 20 received Ad26.COV2.S at low or high dose, single or two shots; several received placebo; per-sample allocation not given. For vaccine and placebo recipients, repertoires were sequenced using samples collected on day 63 after the first injection. Cohort 1b enrolled about two dozen adults aged 18-55 years at a single site in Boston, USA, between 29 July and 7 August 2020. Ad26.COV2.S was a replication-incompetent adenovirus type 26 vector that expressed a prefusion-stabilized SARS-CoV-2 spike protein derived from the original Wuhan strain. The immunoSEQ Assay was the method used to sequence TCRbeta CDR3 regions. After extraction, genomic DNA underwent amplification by bias-controlled multiplex PCR, followed by high-throughput sequencing. On the authors' methods: Collapsing and filtering of sequences were performed to quantify the absolute abundance of each unique TCRbeta CDR3 region. T cell fraction was estimated by normalization of TCRbeta template counts to usable DNA, with usable DNA being measured through amplification of reference genes present in all nucleated cells. Repertoire TCRs were annotated as SARS-CoV-2-specific by exact matching of V gene, CDR3 amino acid sequence and J gene to a known reactive TCR set. MIRA supplied the reference SARS-CoV-2 TCR set, which was filtered for enrichment in COVID-19-positive ImmuneCODE repertoires so that public or cross-reactive TCRs were removed. Based on the MIRA antigens, annotated TCRs were further analysed at the level of specific ORF or position within ORF. Breadth was defined as annotated unique rearrangements over total unique productive rearrangements; depth was the summed frequency of those rearrangements. TCR breadth was compared between groups using two-sided Wilcoxon rank-sum tests. Drawn from immuneACCESS, this table holds only the in-frame rearrangements with V and J called that TCRdb kept. Clones are partly lost; checked studies trace under half to an unresolved V gene and leave the rest unexplained. From that table come the V and J calls and clone size; the DNA was used to work out D and trimming. The sample yields about 350,000 clones; around 84% were counted once. Together, the top ten hold 3.3% of the sample.

This receptor was taken from a person aged 18-65 years who received the Ad26.COV2.S COVID-19 vaccine or a placebo. The specimen comprised peripheral blood, sampled in a trial of Ad26.COV2.S vaccine versus placebo. Recombination connected TRBV4-3 to TRBJ2-1; TRBD2 matches 8 bases in the middle. In nucleotides, the sequence is TGCGCCAGCAGCCAAGCCACTAGCGGAAGAGTCTACAATGAGCAGTTCTTC. This translates into CASSQATSGRVYNEQFF.